This T cell receptor beta chain was sequenced in a study of technical replicates of blood from a few donors. Using immunoSEQ multiplex PCR, the repertoire was profiled, and TCRdb retains in-frame clones only, with some absent. This sample has more than 90,000 clones, with roughly 95% found just once. The CDR3 has 15 residues. V was shortened by 0 bases and J by 1 base, with 9 bases between the two germline ends. CDR1 is MNHEY, CDR2 SVGAGI, per germline. This chain uses TRBV6-5 with TRBJ1-1; no reliable D call. This clonotype originated in a human donor in good health. Specimen: T cells isolated from PBMCs. The CDR3 reads CASSYSISGNTEAFF. Written as DNA, the CDR3 is TGTGCCAGCAGTTACTCGATAAGCGGGAACACTGAAGCTTTCTTT.